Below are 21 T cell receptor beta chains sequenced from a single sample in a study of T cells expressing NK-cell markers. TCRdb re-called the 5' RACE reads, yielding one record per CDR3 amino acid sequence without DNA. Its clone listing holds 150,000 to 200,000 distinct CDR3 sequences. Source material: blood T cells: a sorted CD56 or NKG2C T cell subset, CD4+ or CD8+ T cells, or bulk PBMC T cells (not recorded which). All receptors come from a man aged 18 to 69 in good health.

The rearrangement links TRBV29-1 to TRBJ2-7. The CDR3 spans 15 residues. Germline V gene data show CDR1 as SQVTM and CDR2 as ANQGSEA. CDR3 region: CSVADRTGWDLEQYF.

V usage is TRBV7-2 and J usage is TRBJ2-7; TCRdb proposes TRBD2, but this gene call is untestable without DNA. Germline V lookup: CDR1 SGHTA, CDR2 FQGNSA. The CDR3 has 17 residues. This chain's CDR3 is CASSPLGAGGYSYEQYF.

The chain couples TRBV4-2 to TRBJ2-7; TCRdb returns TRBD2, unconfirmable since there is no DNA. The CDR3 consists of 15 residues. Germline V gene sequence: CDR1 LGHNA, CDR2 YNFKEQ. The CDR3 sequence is CASSHGAGGNYEQYF.

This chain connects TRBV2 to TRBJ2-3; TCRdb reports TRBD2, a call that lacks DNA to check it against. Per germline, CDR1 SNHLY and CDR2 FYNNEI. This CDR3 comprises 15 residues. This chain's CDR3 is CASKQSGINTDTQYF.

The CDR3 sequence: CSARRSGRGAAGPQETQYF. The genes are TRBV20-1 and TRBJ2-5; TCRdb calls TRBD2, which cannot be checked without DNA. There are 19 residues in the CDR3. CDR1 is DFQATT, CDR2 SNEGSKA, per germline (reference sequence).

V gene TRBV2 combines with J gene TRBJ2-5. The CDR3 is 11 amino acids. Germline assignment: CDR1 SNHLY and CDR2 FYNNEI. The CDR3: CASSMSETQYF.

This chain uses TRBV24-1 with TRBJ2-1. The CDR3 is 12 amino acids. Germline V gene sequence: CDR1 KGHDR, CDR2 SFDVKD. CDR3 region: CATKAGNNEQFF.

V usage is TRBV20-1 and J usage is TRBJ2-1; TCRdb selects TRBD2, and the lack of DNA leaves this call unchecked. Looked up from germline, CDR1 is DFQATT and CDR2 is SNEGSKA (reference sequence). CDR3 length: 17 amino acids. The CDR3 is CSARDLYRTSGGNEQFF.

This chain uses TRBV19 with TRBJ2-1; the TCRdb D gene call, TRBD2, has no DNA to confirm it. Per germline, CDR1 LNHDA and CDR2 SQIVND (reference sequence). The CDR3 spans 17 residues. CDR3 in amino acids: CASSHGGPSSSYNEQFF.

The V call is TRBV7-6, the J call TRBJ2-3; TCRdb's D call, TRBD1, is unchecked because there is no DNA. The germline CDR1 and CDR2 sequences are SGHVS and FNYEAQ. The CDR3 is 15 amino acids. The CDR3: CASSLMPGPGDTQYF.

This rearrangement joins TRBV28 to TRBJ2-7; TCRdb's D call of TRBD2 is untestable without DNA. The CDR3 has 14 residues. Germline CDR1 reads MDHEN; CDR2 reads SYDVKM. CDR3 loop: CASRLTGGTYEQYF.

Here the CDR3 reads CASKGGGAIEQYF. The rearrangement joins TRBV6-4 to TRBJ2-7; TCRdb calls TRBD2, which cannot be checked without DNA. This CDR3 spans 13 amino acids. CDR1 is MRHNA and CDR2 is SNTAGT in the germline V gene.

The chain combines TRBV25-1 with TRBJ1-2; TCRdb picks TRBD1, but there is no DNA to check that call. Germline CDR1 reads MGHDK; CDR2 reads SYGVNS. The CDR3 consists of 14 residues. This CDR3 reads CASSEWGQGYGYTF.

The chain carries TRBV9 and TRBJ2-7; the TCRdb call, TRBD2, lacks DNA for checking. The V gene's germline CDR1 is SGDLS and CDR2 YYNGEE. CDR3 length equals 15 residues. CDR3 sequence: CASSVDEGLPREQYF.

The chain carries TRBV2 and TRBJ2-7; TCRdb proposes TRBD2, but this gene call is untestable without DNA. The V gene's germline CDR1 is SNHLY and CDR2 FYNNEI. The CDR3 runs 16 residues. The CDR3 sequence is CASRPTGTSGSHEQYF.

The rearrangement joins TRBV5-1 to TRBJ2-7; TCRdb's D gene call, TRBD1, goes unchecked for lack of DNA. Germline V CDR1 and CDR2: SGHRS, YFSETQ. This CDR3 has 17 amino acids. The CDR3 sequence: CASSLVPSGQGIFEQYF.

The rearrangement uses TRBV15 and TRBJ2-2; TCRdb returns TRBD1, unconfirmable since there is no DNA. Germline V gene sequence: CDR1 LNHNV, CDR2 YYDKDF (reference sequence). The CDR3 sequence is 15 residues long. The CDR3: CATSRDFGGSGELFF.

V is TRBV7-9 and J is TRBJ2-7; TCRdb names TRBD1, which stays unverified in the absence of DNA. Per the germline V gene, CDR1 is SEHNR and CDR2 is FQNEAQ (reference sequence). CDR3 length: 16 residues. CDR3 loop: CASSLLGQGRNYEQYF. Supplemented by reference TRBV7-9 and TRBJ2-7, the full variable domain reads DTGVSQNPRHKITKRGQNVTFRCDPISEHNRLYWYRQTLGQGPEFLTYFQNEAQLEKSRLLSDRFSAERPKGSFSTLEIQRTEQGDSAMYLCASSLLGQGRNYEQYFGPGTRLTVT.

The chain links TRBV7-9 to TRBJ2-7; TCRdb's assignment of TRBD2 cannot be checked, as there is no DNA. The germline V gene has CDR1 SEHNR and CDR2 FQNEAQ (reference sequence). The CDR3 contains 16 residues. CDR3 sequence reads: CASSLVSGLSSYEQYF.

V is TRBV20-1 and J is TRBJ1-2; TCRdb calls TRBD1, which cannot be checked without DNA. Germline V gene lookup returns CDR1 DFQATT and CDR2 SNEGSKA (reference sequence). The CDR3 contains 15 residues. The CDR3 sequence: CSARDRGDRVYGYTF.

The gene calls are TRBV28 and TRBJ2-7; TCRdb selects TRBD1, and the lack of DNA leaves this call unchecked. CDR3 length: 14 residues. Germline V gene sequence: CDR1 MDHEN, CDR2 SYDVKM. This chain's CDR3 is CASSPRQGAREQYF. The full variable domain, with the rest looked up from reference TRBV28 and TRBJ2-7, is DVKVTQSSRYLVKRTGEKVFLECVQDMDHENMFWYRQDPGLGLRLIYFSYDVKMKEKGDIPEGYSVSREKKERFSLILESASTNQTSMYLCASSPRQGAREQYFGPGTRLTVT.